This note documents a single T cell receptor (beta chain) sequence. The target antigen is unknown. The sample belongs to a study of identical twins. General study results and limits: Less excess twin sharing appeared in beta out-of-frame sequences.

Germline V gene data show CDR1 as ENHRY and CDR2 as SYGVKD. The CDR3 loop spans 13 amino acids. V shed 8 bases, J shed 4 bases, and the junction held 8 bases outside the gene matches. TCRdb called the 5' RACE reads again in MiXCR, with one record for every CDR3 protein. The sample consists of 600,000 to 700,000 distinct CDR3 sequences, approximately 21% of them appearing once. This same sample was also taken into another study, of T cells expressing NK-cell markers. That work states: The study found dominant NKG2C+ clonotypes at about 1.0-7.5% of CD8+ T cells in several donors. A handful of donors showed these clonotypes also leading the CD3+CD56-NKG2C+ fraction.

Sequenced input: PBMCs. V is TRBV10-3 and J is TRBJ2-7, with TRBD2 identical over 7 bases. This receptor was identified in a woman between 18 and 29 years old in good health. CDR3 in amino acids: CAIGLAAKYEQYF. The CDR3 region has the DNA TGTGCCATCGGGCTAGCGGCCAAATACGAGCAGTACTTC.